This T cell receptor beta chain is from a study of blood T cell repertoires in COVID-19. In the study's own analysis: Amplification with reference gene primers provided the estimates of nucleated cell counts. Assay used: immunoSEQ multiplex PCR; TCRdb lists only in-frame clones, some missing. The V and J calls and the clone size are those of that table, but D and trimming were determined from the DNA. The sample yields approximately 120,000 clones, approximately 68% seen once. About this clone: Mismatch with germline at one junction end may stem from a read error.

The sequenced sample consisted of peripheral blood. This sequence was found in an older woman with acute or convalescent COVID-19.

CDR3 residues: CATGDSYQETQYF. CDR3 sequence (DNA): TGTGCCACCGGTGACTCGTACCAAGAGACCCAGTACTTC. The chain is built from TRBV24-1 and TRBJ2-5; D unresolved. The CDR3 is made up of 13 amino acids. The germline V gene has CDR1 KGHDR and CDR2 SFDVKD.